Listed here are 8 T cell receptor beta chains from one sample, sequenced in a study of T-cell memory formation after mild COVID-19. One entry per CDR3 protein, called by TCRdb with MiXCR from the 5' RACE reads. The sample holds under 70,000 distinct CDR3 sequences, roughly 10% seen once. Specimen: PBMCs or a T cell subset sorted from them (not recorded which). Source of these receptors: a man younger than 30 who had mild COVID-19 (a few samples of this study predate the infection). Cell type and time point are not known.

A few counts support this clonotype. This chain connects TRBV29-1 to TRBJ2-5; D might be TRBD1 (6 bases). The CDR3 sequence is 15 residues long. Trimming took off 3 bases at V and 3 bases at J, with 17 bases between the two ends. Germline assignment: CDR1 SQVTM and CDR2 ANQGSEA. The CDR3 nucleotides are TGCAGCGTTGACACAACAGGGTGGGTGGAAGAGACCCAGTACTTC. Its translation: CSVDTTGWVEETQYF.

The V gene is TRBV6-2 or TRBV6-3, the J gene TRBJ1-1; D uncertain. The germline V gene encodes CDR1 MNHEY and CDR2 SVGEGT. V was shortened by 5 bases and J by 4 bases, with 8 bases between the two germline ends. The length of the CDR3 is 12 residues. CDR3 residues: CASSLVITEAFF. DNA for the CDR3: TGTGCCAGCAGTCTGGTAATCACTGAAGCTTTCTTT.

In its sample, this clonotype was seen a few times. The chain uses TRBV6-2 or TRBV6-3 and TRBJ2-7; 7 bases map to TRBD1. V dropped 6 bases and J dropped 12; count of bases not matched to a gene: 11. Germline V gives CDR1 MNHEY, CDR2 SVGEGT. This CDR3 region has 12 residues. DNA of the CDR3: TGTGCCAGCAGCGACAGGGTCACTACGCGGTACTTC. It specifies CASSDRVTTRYF.

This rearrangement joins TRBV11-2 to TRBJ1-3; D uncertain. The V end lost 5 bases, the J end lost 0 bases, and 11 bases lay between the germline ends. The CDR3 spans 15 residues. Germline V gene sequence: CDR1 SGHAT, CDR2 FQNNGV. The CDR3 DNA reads TGTGCCAGCAGCCCGCCCCGGGGCTCTGGAAACACCATATATTTT. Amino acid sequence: CASSPPRGSGNTIYF.

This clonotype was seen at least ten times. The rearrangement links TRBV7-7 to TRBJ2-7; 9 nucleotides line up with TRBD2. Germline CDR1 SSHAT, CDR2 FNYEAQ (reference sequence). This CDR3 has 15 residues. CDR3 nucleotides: TGTGCTAGCAGCGATAAGCGGGGGGCCAGCTACGAGCAGTACGTC. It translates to CASSDKRGASYEQYV.

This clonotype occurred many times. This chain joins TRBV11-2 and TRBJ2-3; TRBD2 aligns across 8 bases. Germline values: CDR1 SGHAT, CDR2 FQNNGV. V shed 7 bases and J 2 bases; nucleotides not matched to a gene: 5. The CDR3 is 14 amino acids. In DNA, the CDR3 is TGTGCCAGCAAACCCGGGGGGGCCACAGATACGCAGTATTTT. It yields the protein CASKPGGATDTQYF. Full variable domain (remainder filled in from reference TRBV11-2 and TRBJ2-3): EAGVAQSPRYKIIEKRQSVAFWCNPISGHATLYWYQQILGQGPKLLIQFQNNGVVDDSQLPKDRFSAERLKGVDSTLKIQPAKLEDSAVYLCASKPGGATDTQYFGPGTRLTVL.

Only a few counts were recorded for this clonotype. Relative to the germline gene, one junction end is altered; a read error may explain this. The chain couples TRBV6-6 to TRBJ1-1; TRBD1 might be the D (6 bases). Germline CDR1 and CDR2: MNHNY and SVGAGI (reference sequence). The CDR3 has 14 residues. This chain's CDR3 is CASSYSTGNTEAFF. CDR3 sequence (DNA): TGCGCCAGCAGTTACTCGACAGGGAACACTGAAGCTTTCTTT.

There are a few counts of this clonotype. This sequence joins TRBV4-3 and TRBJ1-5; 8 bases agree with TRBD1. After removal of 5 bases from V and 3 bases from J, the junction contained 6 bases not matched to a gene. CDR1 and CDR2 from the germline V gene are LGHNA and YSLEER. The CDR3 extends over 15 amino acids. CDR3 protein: CASSSDRGFNQPQHF. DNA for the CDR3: TGCGCCAGCAGCTCCGACAGGGGCTTCAATCAGCCCCAGCATTTT.